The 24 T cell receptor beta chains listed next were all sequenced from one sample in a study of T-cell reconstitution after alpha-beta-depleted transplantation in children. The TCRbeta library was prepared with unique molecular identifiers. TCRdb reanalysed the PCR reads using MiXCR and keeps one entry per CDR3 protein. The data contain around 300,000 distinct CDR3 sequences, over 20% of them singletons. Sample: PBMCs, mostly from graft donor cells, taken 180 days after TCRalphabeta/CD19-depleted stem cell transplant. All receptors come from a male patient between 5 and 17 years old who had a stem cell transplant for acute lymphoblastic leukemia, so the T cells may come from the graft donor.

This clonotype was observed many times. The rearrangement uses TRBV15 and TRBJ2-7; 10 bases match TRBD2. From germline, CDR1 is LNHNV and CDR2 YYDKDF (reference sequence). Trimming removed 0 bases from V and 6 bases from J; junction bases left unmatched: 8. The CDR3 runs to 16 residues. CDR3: CATSREGTSVPREQYF. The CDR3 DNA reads TGTGCCACCAGCAGAGAGGGGACTAGCGTCCCCCGCGAGCAGTACTTC.

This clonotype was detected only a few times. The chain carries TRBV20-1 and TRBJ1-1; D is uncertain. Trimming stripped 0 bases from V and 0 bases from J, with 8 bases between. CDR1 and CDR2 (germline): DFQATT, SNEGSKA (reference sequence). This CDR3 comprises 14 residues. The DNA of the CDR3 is TGCAGTGCTAGAGATCCTCCAATGAACACTGAAGCTTTCTTT. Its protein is CSARDPPMNTEAFF.

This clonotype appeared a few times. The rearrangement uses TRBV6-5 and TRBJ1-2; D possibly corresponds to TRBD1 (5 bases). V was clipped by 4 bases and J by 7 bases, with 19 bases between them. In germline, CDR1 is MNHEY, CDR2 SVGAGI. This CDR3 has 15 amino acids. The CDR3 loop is CASSFTGTSSFGYTF. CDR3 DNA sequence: TGTGCCAGCAGTTTCACCGGGACGTCCTCCTTTGGCTACACCTTC.

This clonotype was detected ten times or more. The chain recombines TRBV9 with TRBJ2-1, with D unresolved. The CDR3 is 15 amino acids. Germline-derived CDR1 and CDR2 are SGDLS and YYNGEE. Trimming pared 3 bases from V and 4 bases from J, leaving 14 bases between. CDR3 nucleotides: TGTGCCAGCAGCGCTGGTCGGGCCGGGTACAATGAGCAGTTCTTC. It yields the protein CASSAGRAGYNEQFF.

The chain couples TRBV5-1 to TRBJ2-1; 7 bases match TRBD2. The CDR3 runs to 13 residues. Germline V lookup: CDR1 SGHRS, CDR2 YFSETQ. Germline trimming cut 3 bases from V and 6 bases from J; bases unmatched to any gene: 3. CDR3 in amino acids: CASSSWTSNEQFF. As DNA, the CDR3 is TGCGCCAGCAGCTCATGGACTAGCAATGAGCAGTTCTTC.

The CDR3 loop reads CASSLDPVTGENIQYF. CDR3 DNA: TGTGCCAGCAGCTTAGACCCGGTTACGGGGGAAAACATTCAGTACTTC. The rearrangement uses TRBV7-8 and TRBJ2-4; possible D gene TRBD2, 6 bases. CDR1 is SGHVS and CDR2 is FQNEAQ in the germline V gene. Trimming removed 1 base at V and 5 bases at J, with 15 bases between. There are 16 residues in the CDR3.

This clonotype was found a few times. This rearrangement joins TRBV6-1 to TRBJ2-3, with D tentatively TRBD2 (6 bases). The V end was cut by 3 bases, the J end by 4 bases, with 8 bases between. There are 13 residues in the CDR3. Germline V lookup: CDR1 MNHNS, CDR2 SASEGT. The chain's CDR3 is CASSDWGADTQYF. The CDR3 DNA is TGTGCCAGCAGTGATTGGGGGGCAGATACGCAGTATTTT.

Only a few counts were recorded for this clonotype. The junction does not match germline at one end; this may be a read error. The CDR3 sequence: CASSPSGTSSNEQFF. The DNA of the CDR3 is TGTGCCAGCAGCCCGAGCGGGACCTCCTCCAATGAGCAGTTCTTC. V is TRBV7-9 and J is TRBJ2-1, with 7 bases lining up with TRBD2. The CDR3 spans 15 residues. Looked up from germline, CDR1 is SEHNR and CDR2 is FQNEAQ (reference sequence). Full variable domain (rest looked up from reference TRBV7-9 and TRBJ2-1): DTGVSQNPRHKITKRGQNVTFRCDPISEHNRLYWYRQTLGQGPEFLTYFQNEAQLEKSRLLSDRFSAERPKGSFSTLEIQRTEQGDSAMYLCASSPSGTSSNEQFFGPGTRLTVL.

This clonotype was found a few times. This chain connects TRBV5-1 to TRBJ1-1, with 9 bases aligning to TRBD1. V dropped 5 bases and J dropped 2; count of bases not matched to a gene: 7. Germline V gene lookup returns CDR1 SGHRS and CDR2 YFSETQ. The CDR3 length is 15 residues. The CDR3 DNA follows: TGCGCCAGCAGGGGACAGGGAGGGGGAAACACTGAAGCTTTCTTT. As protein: CASRGQGGGNTEAFF.

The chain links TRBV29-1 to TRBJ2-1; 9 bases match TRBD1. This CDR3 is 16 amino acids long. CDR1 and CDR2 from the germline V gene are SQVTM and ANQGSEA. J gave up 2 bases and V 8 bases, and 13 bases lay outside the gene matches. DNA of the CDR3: TGCAGCACACCGGGACAGGGATGGCCTGCCTACAATGAGCAGTTCTTC. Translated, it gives CSTPGQGWPAYNEQFF.

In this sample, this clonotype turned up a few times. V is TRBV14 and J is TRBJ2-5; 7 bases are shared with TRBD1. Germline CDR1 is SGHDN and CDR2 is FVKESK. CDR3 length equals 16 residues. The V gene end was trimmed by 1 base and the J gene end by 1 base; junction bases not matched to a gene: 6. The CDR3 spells CASSQVYRGPQETQYF. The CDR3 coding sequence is TGTGCCAGCAGCCAAGTTTACAGGGGACCCCAAGAGACCCAGTACTTC. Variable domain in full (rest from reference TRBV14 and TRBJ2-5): EAGVTQFPSHSVIEKGQTVTLRCDPISGHDNLYWYRRVMGKEIKFLLHFVKESKQDESGMPNNRFLAERTGGTYSTLKVQPAELEDSGVYFCASSQVYRGPQETQYFGPGTRLLVL.

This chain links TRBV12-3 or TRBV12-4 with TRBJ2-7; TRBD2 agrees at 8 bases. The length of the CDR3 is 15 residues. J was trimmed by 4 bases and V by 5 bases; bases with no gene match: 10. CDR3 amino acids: CASSPSGSGRYEQYF. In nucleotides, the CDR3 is TGTGCCAGCAGTCCCAGTGGAAGCGGGAGATACGAGCAGTACTTC.

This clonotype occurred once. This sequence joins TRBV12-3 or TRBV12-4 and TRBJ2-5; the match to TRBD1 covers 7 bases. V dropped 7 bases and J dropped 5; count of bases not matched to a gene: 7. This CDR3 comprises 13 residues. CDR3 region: CASIQGPGETQYF. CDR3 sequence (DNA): TGTGCCAGCATACAGGGGCCGGGGGAGACCCAGTACTTC.

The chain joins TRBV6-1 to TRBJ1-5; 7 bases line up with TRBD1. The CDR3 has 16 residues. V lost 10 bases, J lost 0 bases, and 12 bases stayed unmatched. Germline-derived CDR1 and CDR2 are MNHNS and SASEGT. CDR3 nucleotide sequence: TGTGCCACCTTAACAGGGGCCCTTATTAGCAATCAGCCCCAGCATTTT. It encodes CATLTGALISNQPQHF.

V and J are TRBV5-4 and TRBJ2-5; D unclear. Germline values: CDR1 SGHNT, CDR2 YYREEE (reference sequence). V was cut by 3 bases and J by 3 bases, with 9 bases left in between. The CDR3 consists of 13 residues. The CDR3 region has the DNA TGTGCCAGCAGCTCACCCCTAGAAGAGACCCAGTACTTC. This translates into CASSSPLEETQYF.

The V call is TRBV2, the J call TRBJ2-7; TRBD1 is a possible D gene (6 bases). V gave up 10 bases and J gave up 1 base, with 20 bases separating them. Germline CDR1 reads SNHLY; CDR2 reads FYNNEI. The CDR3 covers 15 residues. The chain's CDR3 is CATLTQGSRSYEQYF. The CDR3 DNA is TGTGCCACCCTAACCCAGGGGTCCCGATCCTACGAGCAGTACTTC.

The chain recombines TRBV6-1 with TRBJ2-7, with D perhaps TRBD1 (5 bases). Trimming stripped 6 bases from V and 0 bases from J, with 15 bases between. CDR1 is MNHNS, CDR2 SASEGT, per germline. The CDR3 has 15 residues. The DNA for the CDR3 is TGTGCCAGCAGAAAAGCGACAGTGAGCTCCTACGAGCAGTACTTC. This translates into CASRKATVSSYEQYF.

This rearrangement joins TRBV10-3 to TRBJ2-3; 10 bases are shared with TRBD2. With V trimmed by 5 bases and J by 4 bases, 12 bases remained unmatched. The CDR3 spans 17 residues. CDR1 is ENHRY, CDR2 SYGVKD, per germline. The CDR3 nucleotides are TGTGCCATCAGTCAACCTGCCGGACTAGCGGAGTCAGATACGCAGTATTTT. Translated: CAISQPAGLAESDTQYF.

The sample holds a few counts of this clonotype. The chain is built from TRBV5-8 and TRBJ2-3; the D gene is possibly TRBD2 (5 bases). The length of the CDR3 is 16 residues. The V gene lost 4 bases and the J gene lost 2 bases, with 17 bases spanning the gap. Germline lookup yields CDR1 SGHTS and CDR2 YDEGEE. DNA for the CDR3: TGTGCCAGCAGCCGCGGGTCCCTTGGGCCCACAGATACGCAGTATTTT. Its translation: CASSRGSLGPTDTQYF.

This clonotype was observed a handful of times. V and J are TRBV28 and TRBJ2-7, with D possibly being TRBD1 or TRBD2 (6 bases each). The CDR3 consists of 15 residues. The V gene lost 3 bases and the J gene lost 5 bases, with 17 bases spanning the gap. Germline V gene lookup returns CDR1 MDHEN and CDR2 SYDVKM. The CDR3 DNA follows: TGTGCCAGCAGTTTTCCCGGGGGCGGGGAGCACGAGCAGTACTTC. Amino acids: CASSFPGGGEHEQYF.

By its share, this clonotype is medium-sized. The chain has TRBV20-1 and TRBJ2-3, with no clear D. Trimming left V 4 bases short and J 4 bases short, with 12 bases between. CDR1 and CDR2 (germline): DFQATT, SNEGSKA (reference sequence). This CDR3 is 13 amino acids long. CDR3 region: CSATKDPPDTQYF. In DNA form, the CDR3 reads TGCAGTGCTACTAAGGACCCTCCAGATACGCAGTATTTT.

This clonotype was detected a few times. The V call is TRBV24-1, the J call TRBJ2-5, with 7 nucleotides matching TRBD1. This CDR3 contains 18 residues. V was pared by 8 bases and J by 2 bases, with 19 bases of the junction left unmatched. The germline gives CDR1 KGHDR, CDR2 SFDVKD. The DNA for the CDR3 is TGTGCCACCACCGAGCCGGGACAGAGGAGAACCTCGCAAGAGACCCAGTACTTC. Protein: CATTEPGQRRTSQETQYF.

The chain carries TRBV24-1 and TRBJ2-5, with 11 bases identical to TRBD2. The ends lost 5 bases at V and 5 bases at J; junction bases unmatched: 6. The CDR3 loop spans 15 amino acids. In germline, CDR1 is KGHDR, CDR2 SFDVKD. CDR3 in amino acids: CATSASGRNSETQYF. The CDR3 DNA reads TGTGCCACCAGTGCTAGCGGGAGGAACTCGGAGACCCAGTACTTC.

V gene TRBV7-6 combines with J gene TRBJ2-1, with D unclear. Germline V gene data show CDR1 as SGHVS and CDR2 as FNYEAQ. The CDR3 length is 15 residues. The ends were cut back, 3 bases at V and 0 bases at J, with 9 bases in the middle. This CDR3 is CASSFDQSSYNEQFF. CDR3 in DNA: TGTGCCAGCAGCTTTGACCAGAGCTCCTACAATGAGCAGTTCTTC.